The TCR beta chain described here comes from a study of OX40 agonist ivuxolimab in advanced cancers. Sequenced by immunoSEQ multiplex PCR; TCRdb stores in-frame clones only, minus some. Of 50,000 or so clones listed, around 88% are singletons. Sequencing was performed on CD4+ or CD8+ T cells sorted from blood, taken in a trial of the OX40 agonist ivuxolimab. The sequence was obtained from an adult with an advanced solid tumor such as melanoma, head and neck, liver or kidney cancer.

As DNA, the CDR3 is TGTGCCAGCAGGTTTACGAGCCTGCCGAGGACAGAATTAAACACTGAAGCTTTCTTT. Amino acid sequence: CASRFTSLPRTELNTEAFF. The rearrangement joins TRBV27 to TRBJ1-1, with D perhaps TRBD1 (6 bases). V was clipped by 6 bases and J by 2 bases, with 28 bases between them. The CDR3 covers 19 residues. The germline CDR1 and CDR2 sequences are MNHEY and SMNVEV (reference sequence).